Listed below are T cell receptor beta chains from one sample, sequenced in a study of cytotoxic CD8 clonotypes in ibrutinib-treated CLL. TCRdb keeps only in-frame clones here, not all; method: immunoSEQ multiplex PCR. There are about 130,000 clones in the sample; approximately 80% occur only once, and roughly 13% lies in the top ten. Source: PBMCs, taken after 12 months of ibrutinib treatment. The source of these receptors is a human donor with chronic lymphocytic leukemia. CDR3s include the opening cysteine and the closing phenylalanine or tryptophan. D genes are given only for firm matches. Size is omitted from some rows. Given values are once, few, many or a class for expanded clones.

clone_size	v_call	d_call	j_call	cdr3_aa	cdr3_nt
once	TRBV30	-	TRBJ2-7	CAWTKTTGLAINEQYF	TGTGCCTGGACAAAAACTACGGGCCTAGCGATAAACGAGCAGTACTTC
-	TRBV19	TRBD1	TRBJ2-3	CASSHRGTDTQYF	TGTGCCAGTAGTCACAGGGGGACAGATACGCAGTATTTT
-	TRBV4-3	-	TRBJ2-6	CASSQDLAFTGANVLTF	TGCGCCAGCAGCCAAGACTTAGCTTTCACTGGGGCCAACGTCCTGACTTTC
-	TRBV7-7	-	TRBJ1-1	CASSLTGSGQAFF	TGTGCTAGCAGCCTGACAGGTTCCGGGCAAGCTTTCTTT
-	TRBV10-3	TRBD2	TRBJ2-1	CAISWGLAGGNEQFF	TGTGCCATCAGTTGGGGACTAGCGGGAGGTAATGAGCAGTTCTTC
-	TRBV5-6	-	TRBJ2-7	CASRLLPGSYEQYF	TGTGCCAGCAGACTTCTTCCGGGCTCCTACGAGCAGTACTTC
-	TRBV5-1	TRBD1	TRBJ1-1	CASSRTGNTEAFF	TGCGCCAGCAGCCGGACAGGAAACACTGAAGCTTTCTTT
-	TRBV5-1	-	TRBJ2-3	CASSLQGTDTDTQYF	TGCGCCAGCAGCTTACAGGGGACTGACACAGATACGCAGTATTTT
few	TRBV18	TRBD1	TRBJ1-1	CASSPPGGRTEAFF	TGTGCCAGCTCACCTCCAGGGGGAAGAACTGAAGCTTTCTTT
-	TRBV6-1	-	TRBJ2-3	CAILLWTRSTDTQYF	TGTGCCATACTCCTATGGACAAGAAGCACAGATACGCAGTATTTT
-	TRBV19	-	TRBJ2-1	CASSLRDTSYNEQFF	TGTGCCAGTAGCCTCCGGGACACCTCCTACAATGAGCAGTTCTTC
-	TRBV6-1	-	TRBJ2-6	CASSQGLECNKGANVLTF	TGTGCCAGCAGTCAAGGCCTGGAATGTAACAAAGGGGCCAACGTCCTGACTTTC
-	TRBV5-6	TRBD2	TRBJ2-7	CASSSGLAGAPYEQYF	TGTGCCAGCAGCTCGGGACTAGCGGGAGCCCCCTACGAGCAGTACTTC
-	TRBV2	-	TRBJ2-1	CASRDGYMNEQFF	TGTGCCAGCCGGGACGGATACATGAATGAGCAGTTCTTC
-	TRBV19	TRBD2	TRBJ2-3	CASSIGGSGTDTQYF	TGTGCCAGTAGTATTGGCGGGAGTGGGACAGATACGCAGTATTTT
-	TRBV2	-	TRBJ1-4	CASSEIMGEKLFF	TGTGCCAGCAGCGAAATAATGGGGGAAAAACTGTTTTTT
-	TRBV11-1	TRBD1	TRBJ2-3	CASSYRTGGPDTQYF	TGTGCCAGCAGCTACCGGACAGGGGGACCAGATACGCAGTATTTT
-	TRBV6-4	TRBD1	TRBJ2-7	CASSDLGQNSYEQYF	TGTGCCAGCAGTGACCTGGGACAGAATTCTTACGAGCAGTACTTC
-	TRBV20-1	TRBD2	TRBJ2-7	CSAKRDYEQYF	TGCAGTGCAAAGCGGGACTACGAGCAGTACTTC
-	TRBV19	TRBD1	TRBJ1-2	CASRQGLNYGYTF	TGTGCCAGCAGACAGGGACTGAACTATGGCTACACCTTC
-	TRBV6-5	-	TRBJ1-1	CASSYFSMNTEAFF	TGTGCCAGCAGTTACTTTAGTATGAACACTGAAGCTTTCTTT
once	TRBV28	-	TRBJ1-3	CASSLNGRSNTIYF	TGTGCCAGCAGTTTAAACGGGAGGTCAAACACCATATATTTT
-	TRBV7-6	-	TRBJ2-7	CASSLLGGPSYEQYF	TGTGCCAGCAGCTTATTGGGGGGGCCCTCCTACGAGCAGTACTTC
-	TRBV4-2	-	TRBJ1-5	CASSQGGGSYNQPQHF	TGTGCCAGCAGCCAAGGTGGCGGCAGCTACAATCAGCCCCAGCATTTT
-	TRBV7-9	-	TRBJ1-4	CASSSYLGGSAEKLFF	TGTGCCAGCAGCTCCTATCTAGGGGGTTCTGCTGAAAAACTGTTTTTT
-	TRBV19	-	TRBJ1-4	CASSIDEKLFF	TGTGCCAGTAGTATAGACGAAAAACTGTTTTTT
-	TRBV4-1	TRBD1	TRBJ1-1	CASSQGQGVNTEAFF	TGCGCCAGCAGCCAAGGACAGGGAGTAAACACTGAAGCTTTCTTT
few	TRBV5-1	-	TRBJ2-5	CASSSQETQYF	TGCGCCAGCAGCTCGCAAGAGACCCAGTACTTC
-	TRBV18	-	TRBJ1-5	CASSLMAGGPNQPQHF	TGTGCCAGCTCCTTAATGGCGGGGGGTCCCAATCAGCCCCAGCATTTT
-	TRBV7-2	TRBD2	TRBJ2-5	CASSLDLAGGRRETQYF	TGTGCCAGCAGCTTAGATCTAGCGGGAGGCCGGCGGGAGACCCAGTACTTC
-	TRBV18	TRBD2	TRBJ2-1	CASSPPSGRLNEQFF	TGTGCCAGCTCACCCCCTAGCGGGAGACTAAATGAGCAGTTCTTC
-	TRBV18	TRBD2	TRBJ2-7	CASSHSGNLPYEQYF	TGTGCCAGCTCCCATAGCGGGAACTTGCCCTACGAGCAGTACTTC
-	TRBV10-3	-	TRBJ1-3	CAIRVLSPRAGNTIYF	TGTGCCATCAGAGTGTTGTCCCCCCGGGCTGGAAACACCATATATTTT
-	TRBV18	-	TRBJ1-1	CASSPTLVGHPTEAFF	TGTGCCAGCTCACCGACTCTTGTTGGACACCCGACTGAAGCTTTCTTT
once	TRBV14	-	TRBJ2-3	CASSQFVSGDTQYF	TGTGCCAGCAGCCAGTTCGTTAGCGGAGATACGCAGTATTTT
-	TRBV5-5	-	TRBJ1-1	CASRHQASPEAFF	TGTGCCAGCAGACACCAGGCGTCTCCTGAAGCTTTCTTT
-	TRBV19	-	TRBJ2-7	CASSRLPGGIYEQYF	TGTGCCAGTAGCCGCCTGCCGGGTGGGATCTACGAGCAGTACTTC
-	TRBV9	TRBD2	TRBJ2-7	CASSPHRLAVSYEQYF	TGTGCCAGCAGCCCTCACCGCCTAGCGGTCTCCTACGAGCAGTACTTC
-	TRBV7-9	TRBD1	TRBJ1-2	CASSLAQGAYYGYTF	TGTGCCAGCAGCTTAGCGCAGGGGGCATACTATGGCTACACCTTC
-	TRBV27	TRBD1	TRBJ1-4	CASSRDSRNEKLFF	TGTGCCAGCAGTCGGGACAGCCGTAATGAAAAACTGTTTTTT
-	TRBV2	TRBD2	TRBJ2-7	CASSPSGLLFDEQYF	TGTGCCAGCAGTCCTAGCGGGCTGTTGTTTGACGAGCAGTACTTC
-	TRBV4-2	-	TRBJ1-4	CASSSRTVGGNEKLFF	TGTGCCAGCAGCTCGAGGACGGTAGGGGGAAATGAAAAACTGTTTTTT
once	TRBV20-1	-	TRBJ1-2	CSARKDGYTF	TGCAGTGCTAGAAAGGATGGCTACACCTTC
-	TRBV27	-	TRBJ2-2	CASRLSAGELFF	TGTGCCAGCAGGCTTTCAGCCGGGGAGCTGTTTTTT
-	TRBV6-1	TRBD2	TRBJ2-7	CASRASGRASEQYF	TGTGCCAGCAGGGCTAGCGGGAGGGCCTCCGAGCAGTACTTC
-	TRBV10-2	-	TRBJ1-1	CASSIQYGTEAFF	TGCGCCAGCAGTATACAGTATGGCACTGAAGCTTTCTTT
-	TRBV9	TRBD2	TRBJ2-3	CASSPGLARSTDTQYF	TGTGCCAGCAGCCCCGGACTAGCGCGAAGCACAGATACGCAGTATTTT
-	TRBV18	-	TRBJ1-2	CASSPREDGTGYTF	TGTGCCAGCTCGCCACGGGAGGACGGAACGGGCTACACCTTC
-	TRBV6-1	-	TRBJ2-5	CASSEGRGPYQETQYF	TGTGCCAGCAGTGAAGGCAGGGGCCCGTACCAAGAGACCCAGTACTTC
-	TRBV19	-	TRBJ2-5	CASSMAGVETQYF	TGTGCCAGTAGTATGGCAGGGGTAGAGACCCAGTACTTC
-	TRBV29-1	TRBD2	TRBJ2-2	CSVVGSGTSGELFF	TGCAGCGTTGTTGGCAGCGGGACCTCCGGGGAGCTGTTTTTT
-	TRBV2	TRBD2	TRBJ2-3	CASTRLAVYTDTQYF	TGTGCCAGCACTCGACTAGCGGTATATACGGATACGCAGTATTTT
few	TRBV5-5	TRBD1	TRBJ1-5	CASRERQGENQPQHF	TGTGCCAGCAGGGAACGACAGGGGGAAAATCAGCCCCAGCATTTT
-	TRBV11-2	-	TRBJ2-1	CASSQNSASSYNEQFF	TGTGCCAGCAGCCAAAATAGTGCGAGCTCCTACAATGAGCAGTTCTTC
-	TRBV2	-	TRBJ2-7	CASSEQVAYEQYF	TGTGCCAGCAGTGAACAGGTAGCTTACGAGCAGTACTTC